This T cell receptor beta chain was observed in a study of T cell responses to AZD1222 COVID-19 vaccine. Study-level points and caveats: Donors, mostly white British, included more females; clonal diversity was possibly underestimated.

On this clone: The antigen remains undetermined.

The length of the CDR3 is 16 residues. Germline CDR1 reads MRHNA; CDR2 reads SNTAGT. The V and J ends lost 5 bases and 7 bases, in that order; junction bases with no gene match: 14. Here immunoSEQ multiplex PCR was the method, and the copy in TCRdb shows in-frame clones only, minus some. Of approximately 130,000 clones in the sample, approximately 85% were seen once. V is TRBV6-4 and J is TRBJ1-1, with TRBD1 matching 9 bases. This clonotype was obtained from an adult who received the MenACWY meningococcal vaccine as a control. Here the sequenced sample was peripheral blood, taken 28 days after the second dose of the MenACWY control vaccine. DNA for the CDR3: TGTGCCAGCAGTCCTCGAGGAACAGGGGGCATAAATGAAGCTTTCTTT. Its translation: CASSPRGTGGINEAFF.